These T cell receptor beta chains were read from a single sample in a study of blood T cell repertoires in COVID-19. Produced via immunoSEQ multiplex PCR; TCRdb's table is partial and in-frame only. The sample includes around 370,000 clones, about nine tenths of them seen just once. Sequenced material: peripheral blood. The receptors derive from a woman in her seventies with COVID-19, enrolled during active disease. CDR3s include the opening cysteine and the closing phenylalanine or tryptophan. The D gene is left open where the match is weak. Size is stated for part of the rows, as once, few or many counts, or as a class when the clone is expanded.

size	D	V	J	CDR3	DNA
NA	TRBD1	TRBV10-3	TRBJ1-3	CAIRETGTGGGNTIYF	TGTGCCATCAGAGAAACCGGGACAGGGGGTGGAAACACCATATATTTT
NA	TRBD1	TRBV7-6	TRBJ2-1	CASSLPGTGSYNEQFF	TGTGCCAGCAGCCTCCCCGGGACAGGGTCCTACAATGAGCAGTTCTTC
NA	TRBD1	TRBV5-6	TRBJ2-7	CASNSVPGQGASSYEQYF	TGTGCCAGCAACTCCGTCCCGGGACAGGGGGCGAGCTCCTACGAGCAGTACTTC
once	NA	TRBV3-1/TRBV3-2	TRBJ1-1	CASSPLAKGYTEAFF	TGTGCCAGCAGCCCGCTTGCAAAGGGGTACACTGAAGCTTTCTTT
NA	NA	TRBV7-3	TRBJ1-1	CASSLESGGHTEAFF	TGTGCCAGCAGCTTGGAGAGCGGGGGGCACACTGAAGCTTTCTTT
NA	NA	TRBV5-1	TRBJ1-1	CASSLAVNTEAFF	TGCGCCAGCAGCTTGGCGGTGAACACTGAAGCTTTCTTT
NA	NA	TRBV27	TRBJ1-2	CASSSAGRANYGYTF	TGTGCCAGCAGTTCCGCAGGGAGGGCCAACTATGGCTACACCTTC
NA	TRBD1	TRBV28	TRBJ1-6	CASSSLTGNSSPLHF	TGTGCCAGCAGTTCATTGACAGGGAATAGTTCACCCCTCCACTTT
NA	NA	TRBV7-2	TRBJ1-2	CASSSPSGPGGYTF	TGTGCCAGCAGCTCACCCTCAGGGCCCGGAGGCTACACCTTC
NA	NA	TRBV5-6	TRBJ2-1	CASSLAEGEQFF	TGTGCCAGCAGCTTGGCCGAGGGTGAGCAGTTCTTC
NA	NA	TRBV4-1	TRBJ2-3	CASSQGFGGPSTDTQYF	TGCGCCAGCAGCCAAGGTTTCGGCGGGCCCAGCACAGATACGCAGTATTTT
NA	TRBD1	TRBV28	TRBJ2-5	CASSDPGQSQETQYF	TGTGCCAGCAGTGACCCGGGACAGTCCCAAGAGACCCAGTACTTC
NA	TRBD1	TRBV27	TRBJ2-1	CASKGTGVYNEQFF	TGTGCCAGCAAGGGGACAGGAGTTTACAATGAGCAGTTCTTC
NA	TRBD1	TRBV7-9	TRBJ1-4	CASSHRDRDLEKLFF	TGTGCCAGCAGCCACCGGGACAGGGATTTGGAAAAACTGTTTTTT
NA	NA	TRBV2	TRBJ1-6	CASSGRQGRSPLHF	TGTGCCAGCAGTGGGCGGCAGGGTCGTTCACCCCTCCACTTT
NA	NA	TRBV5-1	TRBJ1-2	CASSLEGQPGDGYTF	TGCGCCAGCAGCTTGGAAGGACAGCCGGGCGATGGCTACACCTTC
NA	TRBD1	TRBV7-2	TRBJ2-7	CASSQRQGSEQYF	TGTGCCAGCAGCCAACGACAGGGCTCCGAGCAGTACTTC
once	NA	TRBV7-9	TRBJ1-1	CASSLIRGYANTEAFF	TGTGCCAGCAGCTTAATACGGGGGTACGCGAACACTGAAGCTTTCTTT
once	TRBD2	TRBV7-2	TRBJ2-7	CASSSSGGNSYEQYF	TGTGCCAGCAGCTCGAGCGGGGGGAACTCCTACGAGCAGTACTTC
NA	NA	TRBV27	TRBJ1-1	CASSTTVGSDGAFF	TGTGCCAGCAGTACCACAGTTGGATCAGATGGAGCTTTCTTT
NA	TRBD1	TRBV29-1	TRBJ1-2	CSVLQGNSVYGYTF	TGCAGCGTACTACAGGGGAATTCGGTCTATGGCTACACCTTC
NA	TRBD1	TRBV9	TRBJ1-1	CASSSDRAGNTEAFF	TGTGCCAGCAGCTCAGACAGGGCGGGGAACACTGAAGCTTTCTTT
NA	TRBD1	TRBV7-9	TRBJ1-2	CASTTRQGLLFYGYTF	TGTGCCAGCACAACCCGACAGGGACTTCTATTCTATGGCTACACCTTC